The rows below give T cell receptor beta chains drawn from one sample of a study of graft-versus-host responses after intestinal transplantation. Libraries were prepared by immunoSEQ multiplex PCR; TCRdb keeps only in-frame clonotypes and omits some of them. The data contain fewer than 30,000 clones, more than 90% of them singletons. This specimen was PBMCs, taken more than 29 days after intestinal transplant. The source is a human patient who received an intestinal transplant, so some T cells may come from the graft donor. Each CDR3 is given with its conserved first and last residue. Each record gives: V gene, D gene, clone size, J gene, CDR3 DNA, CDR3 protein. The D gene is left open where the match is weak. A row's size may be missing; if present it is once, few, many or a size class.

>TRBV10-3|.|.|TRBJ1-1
TGTGCCATCAATGGCGGGATGAACACTGAAGCTTTCTTT
CAINGGMNTEAFF
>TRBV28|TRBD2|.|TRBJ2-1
TGTGCCAGCATCAGCGGGAGGGCCTACAATGAGCAGTTCTTC
CASISGRAYNEQFF
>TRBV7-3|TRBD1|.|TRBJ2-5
TGTGCCAGCAGCCCCGGACAGGGGGCTTTAGAGACCCAGTACTTC
CASSPGQGALETQYF
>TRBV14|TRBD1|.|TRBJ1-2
TGTGCCAGCAGTGACAGGGGGCAGGGCTACACCTTC
CASSDRGQGYTF
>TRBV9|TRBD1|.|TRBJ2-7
TGTGCCAGCAGCGTAGACAGGGGATCCTACGAGCAGTACTTC
CASSVDRGSYEQYF
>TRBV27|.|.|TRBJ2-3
TGTGCCAGCAGTTTATCGGCGGTTAGCACAGATACGCAGTATTTT
CASSLSAVSTDTQYF
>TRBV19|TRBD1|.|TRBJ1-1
TGTGCCAGTAGTAGAAGGACAGGGACGAGGGCGAACACTGAAGCTTTCTTT
CASSRRTGTRANTEAFF
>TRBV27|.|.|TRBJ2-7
TGTGCCAGCAGTTCAGACCCCCGCTCCTACGAGCAGTACTTC
CASSSDPRSYEQYF
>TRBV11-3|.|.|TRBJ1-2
TGTGCCAGCAGCTTATTGCCCCTCTATGGCTACACCTTC
CASSLLPLYGYTF
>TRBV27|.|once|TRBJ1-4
TGTGCCAGCAGATCATACAGGAGCTCTAATGAAAAACTGTTTTTT
CASRSYRSSNEKLFF
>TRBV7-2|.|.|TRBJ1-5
TGTGCCAGCAGCCCTGCCCGGAATCAGCCCCAGCATTTT
CASSPARNQPQHF
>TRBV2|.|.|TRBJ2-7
TGTGCCAGCACGTATGACAGTATGATATCCTACGAGCAGTACTTC
CASTYDSMISYEQYF
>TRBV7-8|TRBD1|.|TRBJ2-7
TGTGCCGGCGTCCGGGACAGGCTCTACGAGCAGTACTTC
CAGVRDRLYEQYF
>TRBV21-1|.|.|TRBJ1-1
TGTGCCAGCAGCGCCCGACAGGGGGAGGTCAGTGAAGCTTTCTTT
CASSARQGEVSEAFF
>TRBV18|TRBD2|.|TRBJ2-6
TGTGCCAGCTCACCACTGATCTCCGAAGGGGAGGGGACTGGGGCCAACGTCCTGACTTTC
CASSPLISEGEGTGANVLTF
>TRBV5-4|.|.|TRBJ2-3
TGTGCCAGCAGCTTGGGCCGGGGCCGAGGAACAGATACGCAGTATTTT
CASSLGRGRGTDTQYF
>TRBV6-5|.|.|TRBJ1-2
TGTGCCAGCAGTAGGGACACTAACTATGGCTACACCTTC
CASSRDTNYGYTF
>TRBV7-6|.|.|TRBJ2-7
TGTGCCAGCAGCTTAAAATCCTCGCCCTACGAGCAGTACTTC
CASSLKSSPYEQYF
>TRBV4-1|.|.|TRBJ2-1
TGCGCCAGCAGCCAAGATCCTGGGGGCTCGAGCGTCTCCTACAATGAGCAGTTCTTC
CASSQDPGGSSVSYNEQFF
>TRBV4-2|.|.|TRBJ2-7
TGTGCCAGCAGCCCACGATCTGGGGGGACCTACGAGCAGTACTTC
CASSPRSGGTYEQYF
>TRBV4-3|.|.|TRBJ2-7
TGCGCCAGCAGCCAAGAAGCAAGGTTCCCCTACGAGCAGTACTTC
CASSQEARFPYEQYF
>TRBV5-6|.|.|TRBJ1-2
TGTGCCAGCAGCTTGGTGGCCGGCCCTAACTATGGCTACACCTTC
CASSLVAGPNYGYTF
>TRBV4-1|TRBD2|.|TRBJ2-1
TGCGCCAGCAGCCAAGCAAGACTAGCGGGAGCTAATGAGCAGTTCTTC
CASSQARLAGANEQFF
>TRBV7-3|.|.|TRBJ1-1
TGTGCCAGCAGCTCAAATGAATGGGACGGGGGCACTGAAGCTTTCTTT
CASSSNEWDGGTEAFF
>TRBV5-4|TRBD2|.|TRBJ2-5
TGTGCCAGCAGCTTCCGGACTAGCCAAGAGACCCAGTACTTC
CASSFRTSQETQYF
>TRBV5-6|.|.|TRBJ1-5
TGTGCCAGCAGCTTGTCCAATAGCAATCAGCCCCAGCATTTT
CASSLSNSNQPQHF
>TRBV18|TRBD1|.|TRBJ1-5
TGTGCCAGCTCGCCTGGGGGGGACAGGGGAAATCAGCCCCAGCATTTT
CASSPGGDRGNQPQHF
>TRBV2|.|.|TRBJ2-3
TGTGCCAGGAGGGAAAAGGTGGATGGGAGCACAGATACGCAGTATTTT
CARREKVDGSTDTQYF